This passage covers 2 T cell receptor beta chains from one sample sequenced in a study of cytomegalovirus exposure and HLA in healthy donors. PCR involved 60 Vbeta and 13 Jbeta primers. Here immunoSEQ multiplex PCR was the method, and the copy in TCRdb shows in-frame clones only, minus some. The sample lists approximately 120,000 clones; more than 80% were seen once. Sequenced: PBMCs. The origin of the receptors is a man younger than 40 in good health and CMV-seropositive.

The chain carries TRBV5-6 and TRBJ2-7, with TRBD1 matching 8 bases. Germline V CDR1 and CDR2: SGHDT, YYEEEE. This CDR3 has 14 amino acids. The V and J ends lost 0 bases and 6 bases, in that order; junction bases with no gene match: 5. The CDR3 coding sequence is TGTGCCAGCAGCTTGGGCCAGGGGGCTTTCGAGCAGTACTTC. It specifies CASSLGQGAFEQYF.

CDR3: CASRASEHDINYGYTF. The CDR3 DNA follows: TGTGCCAGCAGGGCCTCCGAACACGATATTAACTATGGCTACACCTTC. The genes are TRBV7-3 and TRBJ1-2; D is undetermined. CDR1 and CDR2 from the germline V gene are SGHTA and FQGTGA. This CDR3 is 16 amino acids long. Trimming removed 6 bases at V and 1 base at J, with 18 bases between.